This TCR beta chain came from a study of blood T cell repertoires in COVID-19. The CDR3 runs to 13 residues. After removal of 6 bases from V and 5 bases from J, the junction contained 7 bases not matched to a gene. CDR1 is SQVTM and CDR2 is ANQGSEA in the germline V gene. This clone was observed at least ten times. Clones were sequenced by immunoSEQ multiplex PCR, and TCRdb holds only the in-frame ones, with some missing. The table has roughly 250,000 clones, 70% to 85% seen once. J is TRBJ1-2 and V is TRBV29-1; TRBD1 matches 9 bases. The receptor was derived from an elderly woman with acute or convalescent COVID-19. The sample comprised peripheral blood. CDR3 loop: CSVPPGQGYGYTF. In DNA, the CDR3 is TGCAGCGTCCCTCCGGGACAGGGATATGGCTACACCTTC. The variable domain in full, with the rest retrieved from reference TRBV29-1 and TRBJ1-2, is SAVISQKPSRDICQRGTSLTIQCQVDSQVTMMFWYRQQPGQSLTLIATANQGSEATYESGFVIDKFPISRPNLTFSTLTVSNMSPEDSSIYLCSVPPGQGYGYTFGSGTRLTVV.